The T cell receptor beta chain under discussion was sequenced for a study of blood T cells in healthy people across ages. The germline V gene has CDR1 SGHTA and CDR2 FQGNSA. The CDR3 covers 14 residues. Trimming cost V 2 bases and J 1 base, with 8 bases left between them. In this sample, this clonotype turned up many times. Its antigen is currently unknown. It was with a sample-barcoded 5' primer and a J-beta primer mix that a second PCR of roughly 6 to 11 cycles was run. TCRdb used MiXCR to reprocess the 5' RACE reads, holding one entry per CDR3 protein. The table records roughly 1.6 million distinct CDR3 sequences, about 31% of them present only once. Points from the study as a whole: Correlation between TCR beta diversity and naive T cell percentage was strong. There was no known CMV status for donors, so expanded clonotype changes were possibly confounded.

The chain couples TRBV7-2 to TRBJ1-1; no reliable D call. Sequencing used blood. This TCR was recovered from a woman aged 25-40 years in good health. CDR3 protein: CASSLWRGNTEAFF. The CDR3 nucleotides read TGTGCCAGCAGCTTATGGCGGGGGAACACTGAAGCTTTCTTT.